This entry concerns a single TCR beta chain. Its antigen is not identified. Together with a sample-barcoded 5' primer, a J-beta primer mix was included in a second PCR lasting about 7 to 11 cycles. Via MiXCR, TCRdb re-called the 5' RACE reads, giving one row per CDR3 protein. The sample carries 750,000 to 950,000 distinct CDR3 sequences, about 29% recorded once. Looked up from germline, CDR1 is MNHNY and CDR2 is SVGAGI (reference sequence). The J segment lost 1 base and the V segment lost 3 bases, leaving 5 bases of the junction unmatched. This CDR3 comprises 15 residues. The data were obtained in a study of blood T cells in healthy people across ages. Whole-study findings and limits: Diversity was higher, and naive CD4+ cells more numerous, in long-lived donors than in aged donors.

In addition, the sample was reused for a study of T cells of mothers and their children.

This clonotype was sampled from a woman in her forties in good health. V gene TRBV6-6 combines with J gene TRBJ1-1; 7 nucleotides agree with TRBD1. The sequencing sample was made of blood. This CDR3 reads CASSYSGGENTEAFF. CDR3 DNA: TGTGCCAGCAGTTATTCAGGGGGAGAGAACACTGAAGCTTTCTTT.